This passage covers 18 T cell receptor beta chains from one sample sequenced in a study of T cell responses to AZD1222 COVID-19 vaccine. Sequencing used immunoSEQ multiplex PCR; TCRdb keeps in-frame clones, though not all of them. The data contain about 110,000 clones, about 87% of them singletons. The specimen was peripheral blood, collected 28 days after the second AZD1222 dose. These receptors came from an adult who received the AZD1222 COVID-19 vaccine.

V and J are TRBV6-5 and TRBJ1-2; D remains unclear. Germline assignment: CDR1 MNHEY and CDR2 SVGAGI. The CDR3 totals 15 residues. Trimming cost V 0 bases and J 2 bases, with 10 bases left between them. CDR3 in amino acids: CASSYSVNGNYGYTF. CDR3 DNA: TGTGCCAGCAGTTACTCGGTGAACGGGAACTATGGCTACACCTTC.

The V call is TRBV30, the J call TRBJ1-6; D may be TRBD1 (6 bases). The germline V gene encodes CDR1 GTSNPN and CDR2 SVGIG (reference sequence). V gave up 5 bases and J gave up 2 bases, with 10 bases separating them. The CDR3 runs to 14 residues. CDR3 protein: CAWGRGPYNSPLHF. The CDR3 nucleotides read TGTGCCTGGGGCAGGGGACCCTATAATTCACCCCTCCACTTT.

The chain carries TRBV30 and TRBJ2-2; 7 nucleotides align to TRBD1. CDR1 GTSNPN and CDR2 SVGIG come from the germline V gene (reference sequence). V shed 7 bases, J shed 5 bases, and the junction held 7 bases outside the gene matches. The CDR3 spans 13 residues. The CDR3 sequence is CAFGTARTGELFF. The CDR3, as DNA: TGTGCCTTCGGGACAGCGAGGACCGGGGAGCTGTTTTTT.

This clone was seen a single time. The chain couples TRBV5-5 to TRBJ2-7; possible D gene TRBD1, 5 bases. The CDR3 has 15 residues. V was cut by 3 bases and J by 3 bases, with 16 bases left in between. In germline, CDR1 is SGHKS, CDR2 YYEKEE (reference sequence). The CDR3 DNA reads TGTGCCAGCAGCTATGCCCCTCAGGGCCACTACGAGCAGTACTTC. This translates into CASSYAPQGHYEQYF.

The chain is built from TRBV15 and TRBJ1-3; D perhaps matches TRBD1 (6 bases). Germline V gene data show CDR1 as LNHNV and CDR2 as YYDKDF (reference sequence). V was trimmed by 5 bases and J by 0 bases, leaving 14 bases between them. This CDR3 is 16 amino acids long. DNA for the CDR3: TGTGCCACCAGCGAATTCAGGGGAAGCTCTGGAAACACCATATATTTT. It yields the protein CATSEFRGSSGNTIYF. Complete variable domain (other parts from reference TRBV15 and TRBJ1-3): DAMVIQNPRYQVTQFGKPVTLSCSQTLNHNVMYWYQQKSSQAPKLLFHYYDKDFNNEADTPDNFQSRRPNTSFCFLDIRSPGLGDTAMYLCATSEFRGSSGNTIYFGEGSWLTVV.

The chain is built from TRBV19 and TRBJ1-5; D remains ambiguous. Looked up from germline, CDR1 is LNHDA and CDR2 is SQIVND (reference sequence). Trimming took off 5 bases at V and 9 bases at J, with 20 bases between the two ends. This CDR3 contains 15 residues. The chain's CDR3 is CASSPLAQALRPQHF. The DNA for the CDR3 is TGTGCCAGTAGTCCTCTTGCCCAGGCGCTCAGGCCCCAGCATTTT.

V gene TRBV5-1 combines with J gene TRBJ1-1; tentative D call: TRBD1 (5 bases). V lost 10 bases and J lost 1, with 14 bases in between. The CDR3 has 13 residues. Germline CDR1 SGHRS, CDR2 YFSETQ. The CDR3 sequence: CAFPRTSNTEAFF. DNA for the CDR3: TGCGCCTTCCCCCGGACATCGAACACTGAAGCTTTCTTT.

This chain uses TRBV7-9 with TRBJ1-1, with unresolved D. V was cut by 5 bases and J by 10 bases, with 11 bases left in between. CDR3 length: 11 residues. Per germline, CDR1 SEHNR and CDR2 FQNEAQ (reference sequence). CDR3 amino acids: CASSTRGGAFF. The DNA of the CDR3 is TGTGCCAGCAGCACCCGAGGTGGAGCTTTCTTT.

The CDR3 DNA reads as TGTGCCAGCAGTAACCGGGACGGGGAGACCCAGTACTTC. This translates into CASSNRDGETQYF. The gene calls are TRBV12-3 or TRBV12-4 and TRBJ2-5, with D possibly called TRBD1 or TRBD2 (5 bases each). Trimming cost V 5 bases and J 5 bases, with 12 bases left between them. This CDR3 has 13 residues.

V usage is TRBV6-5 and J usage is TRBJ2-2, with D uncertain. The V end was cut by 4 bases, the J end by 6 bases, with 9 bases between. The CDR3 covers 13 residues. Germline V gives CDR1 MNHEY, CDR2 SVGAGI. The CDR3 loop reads CASSSGLSGELFF. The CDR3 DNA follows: TGTGCCAGCAGTTCTGGGCTCTCCGGGGAGCTGTTTTTT.

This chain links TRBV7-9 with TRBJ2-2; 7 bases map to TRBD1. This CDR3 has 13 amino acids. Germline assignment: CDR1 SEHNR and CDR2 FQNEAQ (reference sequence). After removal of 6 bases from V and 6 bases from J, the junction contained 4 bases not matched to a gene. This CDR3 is CASRPTGSGELFF. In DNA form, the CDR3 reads TGTGCCAGCAGGCCGACAGGGTCCGGGGAGCTGTTTTTT.

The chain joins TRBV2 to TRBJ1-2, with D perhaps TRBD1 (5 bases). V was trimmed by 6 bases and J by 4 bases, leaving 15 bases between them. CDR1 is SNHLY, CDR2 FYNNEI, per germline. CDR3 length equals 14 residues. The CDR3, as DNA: TGTGCCAGCAGGGGGACCTTCGGGGGCTATGGCTACACCTTC. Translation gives CASRGTFGGYGYTF.

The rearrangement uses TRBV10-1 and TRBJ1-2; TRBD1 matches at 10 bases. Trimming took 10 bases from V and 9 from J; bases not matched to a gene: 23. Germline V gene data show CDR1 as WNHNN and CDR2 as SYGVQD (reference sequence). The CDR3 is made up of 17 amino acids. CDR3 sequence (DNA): TGCGCCATTAAACCCGGGGACAGGGGCCCAAGTCCATTAAGCTACACCTTC. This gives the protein CAIKPGDRGPSPLSYTF.

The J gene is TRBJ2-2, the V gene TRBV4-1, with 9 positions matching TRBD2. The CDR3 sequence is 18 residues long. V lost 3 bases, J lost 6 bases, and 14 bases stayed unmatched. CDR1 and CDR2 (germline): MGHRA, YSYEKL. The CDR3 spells CASSHSNPGLAVPGELFF. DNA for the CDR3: TGCGCCAGCAGCCATTCGAACCCGGGACTAGCTGTCCCCGGGGAGCTGTTTTTT.

This CDR3 reads CASSLDSPNEKLFF. The CDR3 DNA sequence: TGCGCCAGCAGCTTGGACAGCCCTAATGAAAAACTGTTTTTT. V usage is TRBV5-1 and J usage is TRBJ1-4; no reliable D call. V lost 0 bases and J lost 3, with 6 bases in between. Germline CDR1 reads SGHRS; CDR2 reads YFSETQ. There are 14 residues in the CDR3.

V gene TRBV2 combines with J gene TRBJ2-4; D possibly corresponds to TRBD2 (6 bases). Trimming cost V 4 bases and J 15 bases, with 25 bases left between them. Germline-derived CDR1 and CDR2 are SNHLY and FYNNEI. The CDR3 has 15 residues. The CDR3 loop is CASSGGGLAPNFGYF. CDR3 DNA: TGTGCCAGCAGTGGAGGAGGGCTAGCCCCTAACTTTGGGTACTTC.

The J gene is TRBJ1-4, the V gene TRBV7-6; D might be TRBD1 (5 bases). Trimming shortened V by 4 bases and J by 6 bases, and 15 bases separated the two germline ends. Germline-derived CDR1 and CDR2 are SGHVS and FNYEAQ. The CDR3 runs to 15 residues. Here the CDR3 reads CASSSRQGVDEKLFF. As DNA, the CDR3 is TGTGCCAGCAGCTCCCGGCAGGGAGTAGATGAAAAACTGTTTTTT.

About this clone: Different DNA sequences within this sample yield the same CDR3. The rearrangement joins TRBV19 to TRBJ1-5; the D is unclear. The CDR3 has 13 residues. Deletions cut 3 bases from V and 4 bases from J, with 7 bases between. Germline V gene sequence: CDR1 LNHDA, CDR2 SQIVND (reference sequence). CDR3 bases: TGTGCCAGTAGTATCCCACCGAATCAGCCCCAGCATTTT. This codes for CASSIPPNQPQHF.